This T cell receptor (beta chain) was obtained from a study of T cells in Graves' hyperthyroidism and ophthalmopathy. Study information: Prior to any treatment, at the point of initial diagnosis, peripheral blood was collected.

PBMCs were sourced from more than 9 ml fresh peripheral blood. Overall study results and limits: Ophthalmopathy was identified by the model a median roughly six months ahead of onset.

About this clonotype itself: The antigen is unknown. This may come from a read error, since a much larger clone is one base off. The conserved phenylalanine or tryptophan is not found at the CDR3 terminus, so this likely reflects a read error.

RNA transcripts provided the source from which TCR beta CDR3 regions were amplified. HTBI primers were the set used in a first-round RT-PCR of the TCR CDR3. A single record per CDR3 protein comes from TCRdb applying MiXCR to the multiplex PCR reads. The sample has some 700,000 distinct CDR3 sequences, 17% seen once. The CDR3 sequence is 16 residues long. Trimming cost V 0 bases and J 4 bases; bases outside gene matches: 11. The germline gives CDR1 SQVTM, CDR2 ANQGSEA. The chain is built from TRBV29-1 and TRBJ2-5; 7 bases line up with TRBD2. Sequencing was carried out using blood. This receptor was identified in a middle-aged man with Graves' hyperthyroidism. CDR3 amino acids: CSVEDSGGRYGETQYS. For the CDR3, the DNA is TGCAGCGTTGAAGATTCGGGCGGGAGATACGGAGAGACCCAGTACTCC.